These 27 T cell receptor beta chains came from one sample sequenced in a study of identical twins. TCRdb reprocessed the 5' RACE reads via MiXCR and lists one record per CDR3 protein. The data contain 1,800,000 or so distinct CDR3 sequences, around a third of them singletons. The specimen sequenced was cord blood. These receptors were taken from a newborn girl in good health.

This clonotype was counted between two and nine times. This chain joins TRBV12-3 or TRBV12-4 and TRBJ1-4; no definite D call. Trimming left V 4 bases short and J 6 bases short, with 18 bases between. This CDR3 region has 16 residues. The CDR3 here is CASSWGLGGKHEKLFF. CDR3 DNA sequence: TGTGCCAGCAGTTGGGGATTAGGTGGCAAACATGAAAAACTGTTTTTT.

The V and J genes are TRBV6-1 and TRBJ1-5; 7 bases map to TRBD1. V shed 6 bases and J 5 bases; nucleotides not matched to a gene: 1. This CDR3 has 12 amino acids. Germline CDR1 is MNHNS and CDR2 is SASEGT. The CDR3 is CASRGTDQPQHF. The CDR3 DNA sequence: TGTGCCAGCAGGGGGACAGATCAGCCCCAGCATTTT.

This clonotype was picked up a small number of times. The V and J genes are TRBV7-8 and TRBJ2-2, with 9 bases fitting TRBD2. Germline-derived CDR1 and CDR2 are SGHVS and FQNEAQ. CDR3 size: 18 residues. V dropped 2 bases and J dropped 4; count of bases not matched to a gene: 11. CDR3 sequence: CASSLTRLAARGTGELFF. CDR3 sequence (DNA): TGTGCCAGCAGCTTAACGAGACTAGCGGCTCGTGGCACCGGGGAGCTGTTTTTT.

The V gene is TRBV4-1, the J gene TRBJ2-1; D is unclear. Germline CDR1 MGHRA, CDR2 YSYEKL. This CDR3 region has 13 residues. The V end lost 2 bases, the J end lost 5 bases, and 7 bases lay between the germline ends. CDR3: CASSQSSDNEQFF. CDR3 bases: TGCGCCAGCAGCCAATCCTCGGACAATGAGCAGTTCTTC.

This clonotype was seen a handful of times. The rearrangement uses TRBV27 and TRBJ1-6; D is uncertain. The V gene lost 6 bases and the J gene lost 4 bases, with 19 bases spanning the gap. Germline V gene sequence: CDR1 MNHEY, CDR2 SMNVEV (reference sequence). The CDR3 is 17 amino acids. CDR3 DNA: TGTGCCAGCAGCCATATTACCGGGCCTCGATATAATTCACCCCTCCACTTT. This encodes CASSHITGPRYNSPLHF.

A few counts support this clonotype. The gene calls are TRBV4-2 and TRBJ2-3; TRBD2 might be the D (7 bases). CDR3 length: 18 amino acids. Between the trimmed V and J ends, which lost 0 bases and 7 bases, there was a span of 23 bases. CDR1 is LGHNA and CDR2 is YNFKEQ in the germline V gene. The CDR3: CASSQDGAGQYGDYTQYF. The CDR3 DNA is TGTGCCAGCAGCCAAGATGGAGCGGGACAATATGGTGACTATACGCAGTATTTT.

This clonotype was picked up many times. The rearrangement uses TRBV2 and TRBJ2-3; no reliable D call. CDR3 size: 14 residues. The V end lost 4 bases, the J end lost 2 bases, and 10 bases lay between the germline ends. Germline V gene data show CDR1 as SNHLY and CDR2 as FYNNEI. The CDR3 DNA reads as TGTGCCAGCAGTGTCGTCGGATACACAGATACGCAGTATTTT. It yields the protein CASSVVGYTDTQYF.

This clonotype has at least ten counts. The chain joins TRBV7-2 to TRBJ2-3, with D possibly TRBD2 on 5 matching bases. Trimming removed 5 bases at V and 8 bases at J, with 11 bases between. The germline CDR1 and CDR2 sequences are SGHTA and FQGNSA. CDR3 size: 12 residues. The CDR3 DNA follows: TGTGCCAGCAGCCGAGAGGGCGGTACGCAGTATTTT. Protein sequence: CASSREGGTQYF.

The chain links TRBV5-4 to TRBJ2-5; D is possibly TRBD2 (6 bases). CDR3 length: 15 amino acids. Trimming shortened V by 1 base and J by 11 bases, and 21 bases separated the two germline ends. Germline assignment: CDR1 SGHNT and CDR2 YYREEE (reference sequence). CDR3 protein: CASSLNRLVDNEQYF. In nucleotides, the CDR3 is TGTGCCAGCAGCTTGAACAGACTAGTTGATAATGAGCAGTACTTC. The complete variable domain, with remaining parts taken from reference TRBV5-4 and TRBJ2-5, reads ETGVTQSPTHLIKTRGQQVTLRCSSQSGHNTVSWYQQALGQGPQFIFQYYREEENGRGNFPPRFSGLQFPNYSSELNVNALELDDSALYLCASSLNRLVDNEQYFGPGTRLLVL.

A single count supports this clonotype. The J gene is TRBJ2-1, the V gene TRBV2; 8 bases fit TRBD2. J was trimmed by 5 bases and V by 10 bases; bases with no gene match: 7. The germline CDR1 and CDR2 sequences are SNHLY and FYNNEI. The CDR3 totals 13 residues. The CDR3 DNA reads TGTGCCACCGAGCGGGGGCCTAACAATGAGCAGTTCTTC. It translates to CATERGPNNEQFF. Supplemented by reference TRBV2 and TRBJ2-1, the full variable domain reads EPEVTQTPSHQVTQMGQEVILRCVPISNHLYFYWYRQILGQKVEFLVSFYNNEISEKSEIFDDQFSVERPDGSNFTLKIRSTKLEDSAMYFCATERGPNNEQFFGPGTRLTVL.

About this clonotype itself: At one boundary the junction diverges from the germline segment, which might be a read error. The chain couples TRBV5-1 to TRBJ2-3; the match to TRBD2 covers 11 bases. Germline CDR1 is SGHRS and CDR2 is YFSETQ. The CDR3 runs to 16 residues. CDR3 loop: CASSRGLADSTDAQYF. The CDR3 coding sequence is TGCGCCAGCAGCAGGGGACTAGCGGATAGCACAGATGCGCAGTATTTT.

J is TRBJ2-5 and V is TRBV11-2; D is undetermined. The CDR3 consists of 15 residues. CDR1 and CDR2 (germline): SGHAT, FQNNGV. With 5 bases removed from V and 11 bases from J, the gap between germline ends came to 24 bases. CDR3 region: CASSPRSHSYNEQYF. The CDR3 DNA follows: TGTGCCAGCAGCCCCCGTAGCCACTCCTACAATGAGCAGTACTTC.

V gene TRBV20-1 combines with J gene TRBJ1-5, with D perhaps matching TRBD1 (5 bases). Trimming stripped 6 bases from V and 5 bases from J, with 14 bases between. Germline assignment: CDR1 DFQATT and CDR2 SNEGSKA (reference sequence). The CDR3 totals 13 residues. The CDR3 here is CSAPRQYDQPQHF. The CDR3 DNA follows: TGCAGTGCCCCCCGACAGTATGATCAGCCCCAGCATTTT.

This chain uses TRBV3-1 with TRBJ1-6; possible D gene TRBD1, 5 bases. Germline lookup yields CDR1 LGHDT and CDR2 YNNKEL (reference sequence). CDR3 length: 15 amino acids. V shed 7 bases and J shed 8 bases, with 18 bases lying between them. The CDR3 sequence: CASTSRRGPYSPLHF. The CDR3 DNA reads TGTGCCAGCACTTCTCGGAGGGGCCCTTATTCACCCCTCCACTTT.

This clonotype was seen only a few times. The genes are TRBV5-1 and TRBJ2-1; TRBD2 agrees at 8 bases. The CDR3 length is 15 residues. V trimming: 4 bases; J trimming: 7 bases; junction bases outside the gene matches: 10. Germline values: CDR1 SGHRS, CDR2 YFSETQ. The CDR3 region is CASSPPGTSVNEQFF. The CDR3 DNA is TGCGCCAGCAGCCCTCCCGGGACTAGTGTGAATGAGCAGTTCTTC.

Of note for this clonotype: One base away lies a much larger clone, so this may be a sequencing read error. The CDR3, as DNA: TGTGCCGGCAGTTTGGGACTGCTGAACACTGAAGCTTTCTTT. This encodes CAGSLGLLNTEAFF. The chain couples TRBV12-3 or TRBV12-4 to TRBJ1-1, with D possibly matching TRBD1 (5 bases). The CDR3 runs 14 residues.

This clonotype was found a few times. The CDR3 sequence: CASSRAGVETDTQYF. The CDR3 coding sequence is TGCGCCAGCAGCCGAGCGGGAGTCGAGACAGATACGCAGTATTTT. This chain connects TRBV4-1 to TRBJ2-3; TRBD2 aligns across 8 bases. The CDR3 is 15 residues long. Trimming cost V 4 bases and J 3 bases; bases outside gene matches: 6. Germline CDR1 MGHRA, CDR2 YSYEKL.

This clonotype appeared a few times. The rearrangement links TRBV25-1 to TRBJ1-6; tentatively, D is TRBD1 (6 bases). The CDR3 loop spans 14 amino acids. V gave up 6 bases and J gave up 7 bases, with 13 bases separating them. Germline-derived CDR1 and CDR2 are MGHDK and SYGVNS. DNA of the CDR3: TGTGCCAGCAGGGGGGACACCCCAAATTCACCCCTCCACTTT. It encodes CASRGDTPNSPLHF.

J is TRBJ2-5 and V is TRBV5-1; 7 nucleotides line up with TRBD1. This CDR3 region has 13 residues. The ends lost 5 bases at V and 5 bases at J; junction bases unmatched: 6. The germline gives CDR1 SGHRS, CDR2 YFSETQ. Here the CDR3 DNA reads TGCGCCAGCAGGGACAGGATACAGGAGACCCAGTACTTC. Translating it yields CASRDRIQETQYF. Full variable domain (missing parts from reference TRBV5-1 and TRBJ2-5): KAGVTQTPRYLIKTRGQQVTLSCSPISGHRSVSWYQQTPGQGLQFLFEYFSETQRNKGNFPGRFSGRQFSNSRSEMNVSTLELGDSALYLCASRDRIQETQYFGPGTRLLVL.

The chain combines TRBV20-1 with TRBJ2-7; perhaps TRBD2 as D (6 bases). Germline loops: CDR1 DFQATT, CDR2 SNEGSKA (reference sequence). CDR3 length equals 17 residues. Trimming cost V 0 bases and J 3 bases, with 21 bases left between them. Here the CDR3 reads CSARDTRERGKGYEQYF. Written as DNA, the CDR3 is TGCAGTGCTAGAGATACACGGGAGAGGGGTAAAGGCTACGAGCAGTACTTC.

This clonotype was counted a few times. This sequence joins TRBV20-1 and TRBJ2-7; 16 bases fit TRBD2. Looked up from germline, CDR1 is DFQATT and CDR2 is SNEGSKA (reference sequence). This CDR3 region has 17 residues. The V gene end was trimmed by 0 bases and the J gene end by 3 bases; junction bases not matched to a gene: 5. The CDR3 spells CSARDGTSGGVFYEQYF. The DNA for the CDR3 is TGCAGTGCTAGAGATGGGACTAGCGGGGGGGTTTTCTACGAGCAGTACTTC.

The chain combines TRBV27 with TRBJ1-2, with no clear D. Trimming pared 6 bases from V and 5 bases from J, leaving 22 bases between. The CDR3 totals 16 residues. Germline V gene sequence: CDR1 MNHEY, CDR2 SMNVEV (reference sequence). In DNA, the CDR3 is TGTGCCAGCAGCGCGACGGTTCTCGCCGACGGGTATGGCTACACCTTC. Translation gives CASSATVLADGYGYTF.

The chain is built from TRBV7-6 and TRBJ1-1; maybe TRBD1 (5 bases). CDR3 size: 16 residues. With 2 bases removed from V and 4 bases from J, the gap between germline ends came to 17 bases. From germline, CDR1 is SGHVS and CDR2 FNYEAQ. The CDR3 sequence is CASSLQIQGIGTEAFF. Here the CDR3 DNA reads TGTGCCAGCAGCTTACAGATTCAGGGAATTGGCACTGAAGCTTTCTTT.

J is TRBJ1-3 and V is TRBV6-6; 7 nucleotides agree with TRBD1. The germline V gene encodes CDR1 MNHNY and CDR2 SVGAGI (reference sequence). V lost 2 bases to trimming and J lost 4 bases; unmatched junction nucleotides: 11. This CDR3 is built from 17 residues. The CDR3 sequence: CASSYGGTVLIGNTIYF. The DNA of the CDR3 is TGTGCCAGCAGTTACGGGGGGACAGTCCTAATCGGAAACACCATATATTTT.

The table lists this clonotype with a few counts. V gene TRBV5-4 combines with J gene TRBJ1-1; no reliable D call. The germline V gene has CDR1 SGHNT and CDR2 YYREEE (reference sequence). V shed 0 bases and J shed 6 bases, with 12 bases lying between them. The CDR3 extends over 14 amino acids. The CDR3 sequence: CASSLGGLQAEAFF. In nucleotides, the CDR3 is TGTGCCAGCAGCTTGGGTGGACTCCAGGCTGAAGCTTTCTTT.

The CDR3 here is CAISESTRTSYEQYF. CDR3 nucleotides: TGTGCCATCAGTGAGTCGACGCGGACTAGCTACGAGCAGTACTTC. The rearrangement links TRBV10-3 to TRBJ2-5; 7 bases fit TRBD2. The last part of the DNA fits TRBJ2-7 better; the J call may be wrong. CDR1 is ENHRY and CDR2 is SYGVKD in the germline V gene. CDR3 length equals 15 residues.

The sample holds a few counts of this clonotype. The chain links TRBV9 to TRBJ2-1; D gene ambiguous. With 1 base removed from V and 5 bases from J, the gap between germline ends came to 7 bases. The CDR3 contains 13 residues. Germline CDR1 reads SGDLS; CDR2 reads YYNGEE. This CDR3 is CASSVSPDNEQFF. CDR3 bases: TGTGCCAGCAGCGTAAGCCCGGACAATGAGCAGTTCTTC.